The 30 T cell receptor beta chains below were found in one sample sequenced in a study of Ad26.COV2.S vaccination and SARS-CoV-2 variants. Treatment described: around 19 received Ad26.COV2.S at low or high dose, single or two shots; 5 received placebo; per-sample allocation not given. Day 63 after the first vaccine or placebo injection was the time point for sampling. TCRdb's copy holds only in-frame clones and misses some; the assay was immunoSEQ multiplex PCR. The sample carries some 350,000 clones, 80% to 90% recorded once. The source was peripheral blood, collected in a trial of Ad26.COV2.S vaccine versus placebo. These receptors all come from a person between 18 and 65 years old who received the Ad26.COV2.S COVID-19 vaccine or a placebo.

This clone was seen more than once but under ten times. The chain joins TRBV9 to TRBJ1-5; the D is unclear. Germline values: CDR1 SGDLS, CDR2 YYNGEE. V lost 0 bases and J lost 4, with 5 bases in between. This CDR3 comprises 13 residues. CDR3 sequence: CASSVGVNQPQHF. Here the CDR3 DNA reads TGTGCCAGCAGCGTAGGTGTAAATCAGCCCCAGCATTTT. The entire variable domain, with the rest obtained from reference TRBV9 and TRBJ1-5, is as follows: DSGVTQTPKHLITATGQRVTLRCSPRSGDLSVYWYQQSLDQGLQFLIQYYNGEERAKGNILERFSAQQFPDLHSELNLSSLELGDSALYFCASSVGVNQPQHFGDGTRLSIL.

Concerning this clone itself: An end of the junction does not agree with germline; a read error may underlie this. The chain couples TRBV5-6 to TRBJ2-2; a weak D match, TRBD2 (5 bases). There are 14 residues in the CDR3. Germline CDR1 SGHDT, CDR2 YYEEEE. CDR3 region: CASRLEARTGELFF. For the CDR3, the DNA is TGTGCCAGCAGGTTGGAGGCTCGGACCGGGGAGCTGTTTTTT. Full variable domain (missing parts from reference TRBV5-6 and TRBJ2-2): DAGVTQSPTHLIKTRGQQVTLRCSPKSGHDTVSWYQQALGQGPQFIFQYYEEEERQRGNFPDRFSGHQFPNYSSELNVNALLLGDSALYLCASRLEARTGELFFGEGSRLTVL.

The chain has TRBV7-9 and TRBJ1-2; D perhaps matches TRBD1 (5 bases). CDR3 length equals 12 residues. The V end was cut by 5 bases, the J end by 8 bases, with 12 bases between. In germline, CDR1 is SEHNR, CDR2 FQNEAQ (reference sequence). In DNA form, the CDR3 reads TGTGCCAGCAGCCATCAGGGAGGAGGCTACACCTTC. It translates to CASSHQGGGYTF.

This chain connects TRBV28 to TRBJ1-1, with D unresolved. Germline V gives CDR1 MDHEN, CDR2 SYDVKM. There are 14 residues in the CDR3. V lost 8 bases and J 0 bases, leaving 13 bases between the germline ends. CDR3 region: CASLSAVMNTEAFF. DNA of the CDR3: TGTGCCAGCCTGTCGGCAGTTATGAACACTGAAGCTTTCTTT. The variable domain in full, completed from reference TRBV28 and TRBJ1-1, reads DVKVTQSSRYLVKRTGEKVFLECVQDMDHENMFWYRQDPGLGLRLIYFSYDVKMKEKGDIPEGYSVSREKKERFSLILESASTNQTSMYLCASLSAVMNTEAFFGQGTRLTVV.

The chain employs TRBV27 and TRBJ1-1; the D gene is possibly TRBD1 (6 bases). Germline V gene data show CDR1 as MNHEY and CDR2 as SMNVEV (reference sequence). The CDR3 is 13 residues long. Trimming pared 6 bases from V and 5 bases from J, leaving 13 bases between. The chain's CDR3 is CASRVQGLTEAFF. In DNA, the CDR3 is TGTGCCAGCAGGGTACAGGGTTTGACTGAAGCTTTCTTT.

The gene calls are TRBV5-1 and TRBJ2-3; 7 bases match TRBD2. Germline values: CDR1 SGHRS, CDR2 YFSETQ. CDR3 length: 14 residues. The ends lost 7 bases at V and 5 bases at J; junction bases unmatched: 10. CDR3 residues: CASGQAGEEDTQYF. CDR3 DNA: TGCGCCAGCGGGCAGGCGGGAGAAGAAGATACGCAGTATTTT.

The V call is TRBV18, the J call TRBJ1-2; 9 bases fit TRBD1. The CDR3 totals 15 residues. CDR1 KGHSH and CDR2 LQKENI come from the germline V gene. V gave up 0 bases and J gave up 6 bases; unmatched junction bases: 5. The chain's CDR3 is CASSPPGQGGNGYTF. CDR3 DNA: TGTGCCAGCTCACCACCGGGACAGGGAGGGAATGGCTACACCTTC.

The chain joins TRBV5-1 to TRBJ2-7; D perhaps matches TRBD1 (6 bases). Trimming cost V 0 bases and J 1 base, with 14 bases left between them. There are 16 residues in the CDR3. Germline loops: CDR1 SGHRS, CDR2 YFSETQ. CDR3 in amino acids: CASSLAEGGGSYEQYF. The CDR3 DNA follows: TGCGCCAGCAGCTTGGCCGAAGGGGGTGGTTCCTACGAGCAGTACTTC.

The DNA of the CDR3 is TGTGCCTGGGGGATAAATGTGTTAGCGGGAGTTGATGAGCAGTTCTTC. Translation gives CAWGINVLAGVDEQFF. This sequence joins TRBV30 and TRBJ2-1; 9 bases are shared with TRBD2. This CDR3 comprises 16 residues. Germline values: CDR1 GTSNPN, CDR2 SVGIG (reference sequence). J lost 8 bases, V lost 5 bases, and 16 bases had no gene match.

This chain joins TRBV11-2 and TRBJ1-2; D may be TRBD1 (5 bases). Trimming took 0 bases from V and 4 from J, leaving 12 bases between them. CDR1 is SGHAT, CDR2 FQNNGV, per germline. The CDR3 totals 15 residues. DNA for the CDR3: TGTGCCAGCAGCTTAGATGGTCAGGGTCCCTATGGCTACACCTTC. This translates into CASSLDGQGPYGYTF.

The rearrangement joins TRBV18 to TRBJ2-2; TRBD2 matches 12 bases. V lost 5 bases to trimming and J lost 6 bases; unmatched junction nucleotides: 10. The germline V gene encodes CDR1 KGHSH and CDR2 LQKENI. This CDR3 has 17 amino acids. The CDR3, as DNA: TGTGCCAGCTCAACGAACCGCCTAGCGGGAGGGCCCGGGGAGCTGTTTTTT. This translates into CASSTNRLAGGPGELFF.

The CDR3: CSVDGTSGMLNEQFF. For the CDR3, the DNA is TGCAGCGTTGACGGGACTAGCGGGATGCTCAATGAGCAGTTCTTC. The chain joins TRBV29-1 to TRBJ2-1, with 13 bases matching TRBD2. The CDR3 runs 15 residues. Looked up from germline, CDR1 is SQVTM and CDR2 is ANQGSEA. V dropped 3 bases and J dropped 6; count of bases not matched to a gene: 5.

CDR3 loop: CASSEWLAGNNEQFF. CDR3 coding DNA: TGTGCCAGCAGTGAATGGCTAGCGGGCAACAATGAGCAGTTCTTC. The chain employs TRBV2 and TRBJ2-1; TRBD2 aligns across 8 bases. Germline assignment: CDR1 SNHLY and CDR2 FYNNEI. Losses at the gene ends were 2 bases for V and 5 bases for J; bases not matched to a gene: 5. CDR3 length: 15 residues.

The rearrangement links TRBV4-3 to TRBJ2-4; 8 bases fit TRBD1. There are 16 residues in the CDR3. V was clipped by 1 base and J by 9 bases; unmatched bases: 11. From germline, CDR1 is LGHNA and CDR2 YSLEER. The CDR3 DNA is TGCGCCAGCAGCCAAGGGACGGACAGGGCCTATGGCATTCAGTACTTC. Translated: CASSQGTDRAYGIQYF.

The rearrangement links TRBV6-6 to TRBJ2-5; D gene ambiguous. CDR3 size: 12 residues. Trimming took 5 bases from V and 0 from J, leaving 4 bases between them. Germline CDR1 MNHNY, CDR2 SVGAGI (reference sequence). The CDR3 DNA sequence: TGTGCCAGCAGTAGAGACCAAGAGACCCAGTACTTC. This translates into CASSRDQETQYF.

The chain recombines TRBV28 with TRBJ2-2; D is unresolved. Trimming left V 6 bases short and J 4 bases short, with 9 bases between. The CDR3 length is 13 residues. From germline, CDR1 is MDHEN and CDR2 SYDVKM. CDR3 loop: CASSAPFTGELFF. Here the CDR3 DNA reads TGTGCCAGCAGCGCCCCCTTCACCGGGGAGCTGTTTTTT.

The rearrangement joins TRBV5-1 to TRBJ2-1, with 10 bases fitting TRBD1. The CDR3 runs 14 residues. Germline V CDR1 and CDR2: SGHRS, YFSETQ. Trimming took 1 base from V and 9 from J; bases not matched to a gene: 4. CDR3 DNA sequence: TGCGCCAGCAGCTTGCAGACAGGGGGCAGTGAGCAGTTCTTC. This gives the protein CASSLQTGGSEQFF.

The chain is built from TRBV20-1 and TRBJ1-2; D is uncertain. V lost 5 bases, J lost 8 bases, and 9 bases lay in between. Germline CDR1 reads DFQATT; CDR2 reads SNEGSKA (reference sequence). This CDR3 comprises 10 residues. The CDR3 loop is CSAEAGGYTF. In DNA, the CDR3 is TGCAGTGCTGAGGCGGGGGGCTACACCTTC.

The chain employs TRBV3-1 (or the pseudogene TRBV3-2) and TRBJ2-1; 7 positions agree with TRBD2. The V and J ends lost 4 bases and 15 bases, in that order; junction bases with no gene match: 12. CDR1 is LGHDT and CDR2 is YNNKEL in the germline V gene (reference sequence). The CDR3 length is 13 residues. The CDR3 spells CASSLKRLALLFF. In DNA form, the CDR3 reads TGTGCCAGCAGCCTTAAAAGACTAGCCCTCTTGTTCTTC.

This clone appeared a single time. The chain employs TRBV9 and TRBJ2-5; 10 bases match TRBD2. Trimming took 0 bases from V and 5 from J; bases not matched to a gene: 13. This CDR3 contains 18 residues. Per the germline V gene, CDR1 is SGDLS and CDR2 is YYNGEE. The CDR3 DNA reads as TGTGCCAGCAGCGTAGCTACTAGCGGGACCCCTGGGGTTGAGACCCAGTACTTC. This translates into CASSVATSGTPGVETQYF.

The genes are TRBV24-1 and TRBJ2-5, with 9 bases aligning to TRBD2. There are 18 residues in the CDR3. Per the germline V gene, CDR1 is KGHDR and CDR2 is SFDVKD. V shed 3 bases, J shed 3 bases, and the junction held 13 bases outside the gene matches. This CDR3 is CATSDPPSRTSEKETQYF. For the CDR3, the DNA is TGTGCCACCAGTGATCCACCGTCCAGGACTAGCGAAAAAGAGACCCAGTACTTC.

The genes are TRBV24-1 and TRBJ2-7; 9 bases align to TRBD1. The CDR3 consists of 15 residues. CDR1 and CDR2 (germline): KGHDR, SFDVKD. After removal of 5 bases from V and 2 bases from J, the junction contained 6 bases not matched to a gene. The CDR3, as DNA: TGTGCCACCAGTGCCTCGGACAGGGGCCCCTACGAGCAGTACTTC. Translating it yields CATSASDRGPYEQYF.

On this clone itself: Other DNA sequences of this sample code for an identical CDR3. The chain has TRBV18 and TRBJ2-3; D not resolved. Trimming stripped 0 bases from V and 0 bases from J, with 7 bases between. The CDR3 runs 15 residues. CDR1 is KGHSH, CDR2 LQKENI, per germline. The CDR3 coding sequence is TGTGCCAGCTCACCACCCGGGCTTAGCACAGATACGCAGTATTTT. Translating gives CASSPPGLSTDTQYF.

J is TRBJ1-2 and V is TRBV6-5; TRBD1 is a possible D gene (6 bases). Trimming took 4 bases from V and 4 from J, leaving 19 bases between them. Germline CDR1 reads MNHEY; CDR2 reads SVGAGI. This CDR3 has 16 amino acids. DNA for the CDR3: TGTGCCAGCAGTTTCAAGGGGGTGGGCTTCAGCTATGGCTACACCTTC. Encoded protein: CASSFKGVGFSYGYTF.

This clone has only one observation. The chain carries TRBV7-9 and TRBJ1-4, with D possibly being TRBD1 (6 bases). The CDR3 contains 15 residues. V was cut by 1 base and J by 7 bases, with 13 bases left in between. Looked up from germline, CDR1 is SEHNR and CDR2 is FQNEAQ (reference sequence). CDR3 in DNA: TGTGCCAGCAGCTTAGTTGCCGGGGGCGTTGAAAAACTGTTTTTT. Translation: CASSLVAGGVEKLFF.

The CDR3: CASSLVAGQGNNEQFF. In DNA form, the CDR3 reads TGTGCCAGCAGCTTAGTTGCGGGACAGGGAAACAATGAGCAGTTCTTC. The chain employs TRBV7-2 and TRBJ2-1; 9 nucleotides line up with TRBD1. CDR1 and CDR2 from the germline V gene are SGHTA and FQGNSA. The CDR3 length is 16 residues. V lost 1 base and J lost 5; bases outside the gene matches: 6.

This chain uses TRBV27 with TRBJ2-4; D might be TRBD1 (6 bases). The CDR3 totals 15 residues. V was cut by 8 bases and J by 0 bases, with 14 bases left in between. Germline CDR1 MNHEY, CDR2 SMNVEV (reference sequence). The CDR3 coding sequence is TGTGCCAGCGGATCCTGGGGGCAAGCCAAAAACATTCAGTACTTC. It codes for CASGSWGQAKNIQYF.

The chain has TRBV19 and TRBJ2-1; possibly TRBD2 for D (5 bases). The CDR3 sequence is 13 residues long. The V gene lost 6 bases and the J gene lost 7 bases, with 13 bases spanning the gap. Germline values: CDR1 LNHDA, CDR2 SQIVND (reference sequence). The CDR3 reads CASRRRGDNEQFF. Here the CDR3 DNA reads TGTGCCAGTAGAAGACGGGGAGATAATGAGCAGTTCTTC.

The chain has TRBV5-1 and TRBJ1-1; D remains unclear. V gave up 2 bases and J gave up 4 bases, with 15 bases separating them. This CDR3 is 15 amino acids long. Per the germline V gene, CDR1 is SGHRS and CDR2 is YFSETQ. For the CDR3, the DNA is TGCGCCAGCAGCTTCCTTGGACCCGTTAGCACTGAAGCTTTCTTT. As protein: CASSFLGPVSTEAFF. The full variable domain, in which reference TRBV5-1 and TRBJ1-1 provide the parts outside the CDR3, is KAGVTQTPRYLIKTRGQQVTLSCSPISGHRSVSWYQQTPGQGLQFLFEYFSETQRNKGNFPGRFSGRQFSNSRSEMNVSTLELGDSALYLCASSFLGPVSTEAFFGQGTRLTVV.

DNA of the CDR3: TGTGCCAGCAGCGTACATGGAGAGGAAGCTTTCTTT. It encodes CASSVHGEEAFF. The rearrangement uses TRBV9 and TRBJ1-1; no firm D call. The V gene's germline CDR1 is SGDLS and CDR2 YYNGEE. V lost 1 base and J lost 8, with 9 bases in between. The CDR3 sequence is 12 residues long. The full variable domain, with the rest looked up from reference TRBV9 and TRBJ1-1, is DSGVTQTPKHLITATGQRVTLRCSPRSGDLSVYWYQQSLDQGLQFLIQYYNGEERAKGNILERFSAQQFPDLHSELNLSSLELGDSALYFCASSVHGEEAFFGQGTRLTVV.